A single sample gave rise to the 14 T cell receptor beta chains below, sequenced in a study of T cell responses to AZD1222 COVID-19 vaccine (dated by TCRdb to 2020 to 2023). The meaning of the sample's time point label: baseline before first vaccination. Libraries came from the immunoSEQ multiplex PCR assay. TCRdb carries this immuneACCESS record with in-frame sequences only. Its versions omit some clonotypes, under half of them owing to an unresolved V gene in the studies checked, with the rest unexplained. For this sample there are 88,000 or so clones; about nine tenths appear just once. Of the sample, 2% to 3% falls within the top ten clones. This specimen consisted of peripheral blood, obtained on day 0 of AZD1222 vaccination. These receptors were collected from an adult in good health.

V is TRBV11-2 and J is TRBJ1-5; D is unclear. This CDR3 is built from 15 residues. Germline V gives CDR1 SGHAT, CDR2 FQNNGV. Trimming shortened V by 0 bases and J by 1 base, and 7 bases separated the two germline ends. This CDR3 reads CASSLEGRSNQPQHF. The DNA for the CDR3 is TGTGCCAGCAGCTTAGAGGGTAGGAGCAATCAGCCCCAGCATTTT.

The chain joins TRBV21-1 to TRBJ2-5; the table's D call TRBD2 went unverified against the DNA. TRBV21-1 is classified as a pseudogene. This CDR3 has 15 amino acids. As DNA, the CDR3 is TGTGCCAGCAGCAAAGCCGGGACTAATTCCGAGACCCAGTACTTC. It is translated as CASSKAGTNSETQYF.

The chain is built from TRBV2 and TRBJ1-1; TRBD1 matches at 12 bases. Germline-derived CDR1 and CDR2 are SNHLY and FYNNEI. J gave up 4 bases and V 6 bases, and 9 bases lay outside the gene matches. The CDR3 sequence is 16 residues long. This chain's CDR3 is CASRLRDRGPGTEAFF. In nucleotides, the CDR3 is TGTGCCAGCAGGCTCCGGGACAGGGGGCCAGGCACTGAAGCTTTCTTT.

This rearrangement joins TRBV29-1 to TRBJ2-3; TRBD2 agrees at 9 bases. The germline V gene has CDR1 SQVTM and CDR2 ANQGSEA. This CDR3 is built from 15 residues. Trimming took 2 bases from V and 6 from J; bases not matched to a gene: 9. The CDR3 DNA reads as TGCAGCGTTGAAAGCGGGAGGTACCGCAAGGATACGCAGTATTTT. Translation: CSVESGRYRKDTQYF.

The chain employs TRBV12-3 or TRBV12-4 and TRBJ2-3; D remains unclear. The CDR3 totals 12 residues. Trimming pared 1 base from V and 10 bases from J, leaving 9 bases between. CDR3 amino acids: CASSLGGGPQYF. CDR3 in DNA: TGTGCCAGCAGTTTAGGTGGCGGACCGCAGTATTTT.

This clone was observed a single time. The J gene is TRBJ1-4, the V gene TRBV19; perhaps TRBD1 as D (6 bases). CDR1 and CDR2 from the germline V gene are LNHDA and SQIVND (reference sequence). The CDR3 is made up of 16 amino acids. The V gene lost 7 bases and the J gene lost 0 bases, with 15 bases spanning the gap. The CDR3: CASTRTAVATNEKLFF. The CDR3 DNA is TGTGCCAGTACCCGGACAGCCGTTGCAACTAATGAAAAACTGTTTTTT.

The chain carries TRBV7-9 and TRBJ2-7, with D perhaps TRBD1 or TRBD2 (5 bases each). CDR1 and CDR2 from the germline V gene are SEHNR and FQNEAQ (reference sequence). This CDR3 has 15 residues. Between the trimmed V and J ends, which lost 4 bases and 0 bases, there was a span of 13 bases. The CDR3 sequence is CASSSGAYSSYEQYF. CDR3 DNA sequence: TGTGCCAGCAGCTCCGGGGCATACAGCTCCTACGAGCAGTACTTC.

The chain recombines TRBV5-1 with TRBJ1-6; no clear D gene. Germline CDR1 and CDR2: SGHRS and YFSETQ. The CDR3 is 18 amino acids. V was cut by 0 bases and J by 2 bases, with 15 bases left in between. CDR3 nucleotides: TGCGCCAGCAGCTTGGTTCCCGGGGTGGCGACCTATAATTCACCCCTCCACTTT. This sequence encodes CASSLVPGVATYNSPLHF.

The rearrangement uses TRBV10-3 and TRBJ2-6; tentatively, D is TRBD1 (6 bases). This CDR3 contains 14 residues. Germline V gene lookup returns CDR1 ENHRY and CDR2 SYGVKD. V was cut by 4 bases and J by 2 bases, with 6 bases left in between. In DNA, the CDR3 is TGTGCCATCAGTGGGGGGCCTGGGGCCAACGTCCTGACTTTC. It yields the protein CAISGGPGANVLTF.

This clone was seen a few times. The chain links TRBV19 to TRBJ2-5; D might be TRBD1 (5 bases). The CDR3 totals 12 residues. The V gene lost 9 bases and the J gene lost 4 bases, with 12 bases spanning the gap. Germline CDR1 reads LNHDA; CDR2 reads SQIVND (reference sequence). CDR3 coding DNA: TGTGCCAGGACAGTAGTGGTAGAGACCCAGTACTTC. Translated: CARTVVVETQYF.

The CDR3 protein is CASSSQLNTEAFF. In DNA form, the CDR3 reads TGTGCCAGCAGCTCCCAGCTGAACACTGAAGCTTTCTTT. The chain couples TRBV7-9 to TRBJ1-1; D gene ambiguous. Germline V lookup: CDR1 SEHNR, CDR2 FQNEAQ (reference sequence). Trimming cost V 4 bases and J 0 bases, with 6 bases left between them. The CDR3 consists of 13 residues.

Written as DNA, the CDR3 is TGTGCCAGCAGCTTCGGACTAGCGGGAGCCCAGGAGCAGTTCTTC. This translates into CASSFGLAGAQEQFF. The V gene is TRBV11-2, the J gene TRBJ2-1; TRBD2 matches at 13 bases. The CDR3 has 15 amino acids. V lost 3 bases, J lost 10 bases, and 6 bases stayed unmatched. Germline CDR1 SGHAT, CDR2 FQNNGV.

This rearrangement joins TRBV11-2 to TRBJ1-2, with TRBD1 as a possible D gene (6 bases). This CDR3 is 13 amino acids long. CDR1 is SGHAT and CDR2 is FQNNGV in the germline V gene. Trimming stripped 5 bases from V and 4 bases from J, with 11 bases between. In DNA form, the CDR3 reads TGTGCCAGCAGCCCGGACAGTTCCTATGGCTACACCTTC. Residues: CASSPDSSYGYTF.

V gene TRBV10-3 combines with J gene TRBJ1-1, with D unresolved. This CDR3 contains 13 residues. The germline V and J ends were trimmed by 10 bases and 4 bases, with 16 bases remaining between them. The germline CDR1 and CDR2 sequences are ENHRY and SYGVKD. CDR3 region: CATRLRDGTEAFF. The DNA of the CDR3 is TGTGCCACCCGGTTGAGGGATGGCACTGAAGCTTTCTTT.